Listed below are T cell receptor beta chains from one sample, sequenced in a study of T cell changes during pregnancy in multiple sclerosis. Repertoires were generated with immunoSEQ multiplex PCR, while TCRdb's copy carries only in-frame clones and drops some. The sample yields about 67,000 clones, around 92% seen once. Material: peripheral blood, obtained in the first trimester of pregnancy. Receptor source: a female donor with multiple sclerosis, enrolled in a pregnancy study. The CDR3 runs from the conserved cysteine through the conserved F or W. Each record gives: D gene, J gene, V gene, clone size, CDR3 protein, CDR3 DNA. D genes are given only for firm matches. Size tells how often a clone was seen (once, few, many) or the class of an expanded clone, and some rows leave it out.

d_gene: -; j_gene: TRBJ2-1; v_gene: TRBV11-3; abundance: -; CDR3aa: CASSLGRSSYNEQFF; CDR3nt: TGTGCCAGCAGCTTGGGGCGGAGCTCCTACAATGAGCAGTTCTTC
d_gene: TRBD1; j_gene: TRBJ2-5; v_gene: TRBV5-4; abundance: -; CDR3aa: CASKSRQGSETQYF; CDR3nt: TGTGCCAGCAAATCTCGACAGGGGAGTGAGACCCAGTACTTC
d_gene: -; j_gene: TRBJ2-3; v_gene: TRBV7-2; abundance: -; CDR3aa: CASSLFRGLMDTQYF; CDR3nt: TGTGCCAGCAGCTTATTTCGCGGTCTGATGGATACGCAGTATTTT
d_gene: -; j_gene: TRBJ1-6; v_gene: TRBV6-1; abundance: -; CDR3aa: CASSESYGKDSPLHF; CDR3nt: TGTGCCAGCAGTGAATCATACGGGAAGGATTCACCCCTCCACTTT
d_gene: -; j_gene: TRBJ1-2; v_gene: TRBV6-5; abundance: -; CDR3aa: CASRSPNSYGYTF; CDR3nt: TGTGCCAGCAGATCCCCGAACTCCTATGGCTACACCTTC
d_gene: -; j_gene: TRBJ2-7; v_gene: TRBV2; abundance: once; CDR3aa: CASSPRYEQYF; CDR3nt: TGTGCCAGCAGCCCTCGGTACGAGCAGTACTTC
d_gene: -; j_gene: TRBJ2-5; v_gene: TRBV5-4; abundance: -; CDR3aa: CASSLKGKTPGETQYF; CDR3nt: TGTGCCAGCAGCTTGAAGGGGAAAACCCCGGGAGAGACCCAGTACTTC
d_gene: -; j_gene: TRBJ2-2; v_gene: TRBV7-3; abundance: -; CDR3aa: CASSFFERTGELFF; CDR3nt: TGTGCCAGCAGCTTCTTCGAGAGGACCGGGGAGCTGTTTTTT
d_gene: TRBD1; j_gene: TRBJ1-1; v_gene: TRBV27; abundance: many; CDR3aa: CASSWRTGNTEAFF; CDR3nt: TGTGCCAGCAGTTGGAGGACAGGGAACACTGAAGCTTTCTTT
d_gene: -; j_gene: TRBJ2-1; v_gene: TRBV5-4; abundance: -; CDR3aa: CASSLVGLGRGDNEQFF; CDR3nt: TGTGCCAGCAGCTTGGTTGGACTCGGGAGAGGGGACAATGAGCAGTTCTTC
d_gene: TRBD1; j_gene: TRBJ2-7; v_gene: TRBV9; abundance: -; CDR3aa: CASSEGGHEQYF; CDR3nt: TGTGCCAGCAGCGAAGGGGGCCACGAGCAGTACTTC
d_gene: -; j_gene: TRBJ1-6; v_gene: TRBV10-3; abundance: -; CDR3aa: CAISGAGAHNSPLHF; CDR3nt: TGTGCCATCAGTGGGGCAGGGGCCCATAATTCACCCCTCCACTTT
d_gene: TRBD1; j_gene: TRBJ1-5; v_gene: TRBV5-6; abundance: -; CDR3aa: CASSLTGEGNQPQHF; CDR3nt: TGTGCCAGCAGCCTGACAGGGGAAGGCAATCAGCCCCAGCATTTT
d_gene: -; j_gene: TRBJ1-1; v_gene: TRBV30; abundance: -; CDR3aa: CACHRRGGNTEAFF; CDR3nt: TGTGCCTGCCACAGGCGGGGTGGCAACACTGAAGCTTTCTTT
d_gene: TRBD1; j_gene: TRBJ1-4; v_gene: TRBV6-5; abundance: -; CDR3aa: CASSSQGRYEKLFF; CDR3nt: TGTGCCAGCAGTTCACAGGGGAGGTATGAAAAACTGTTTTTT